This T cell receptor beta chain was obtained from a study of cytomegalovirus exposure and HLA in healthy donors. The wider study: Sequencing of 150 million to 200 million T cells in an earlier analysis found 95 million to 120 million unique TCR beta sequences. Study observations and caveats: Compared with the roughly 700-donor mean, an Asian-associated ancestry cluster reportedly had fewer N-insertions, according to a later analysis. DRB1 had the most TCR associations and HLA-C the fewest, a later analysis found, with rates varying by HLA locus.

In regard to this clone: Its antigen is unidentified.

PCR employed 60 Vbeta and 13 Jbeta primers. Sequencing used immunoSEQ multiplex PCR; TCRdb keeps in-frame clones, though not all of them. The sample includes about 90,000 clones, approximately 60% of them seen just once. V was trimmed by 7 bases and J by 5 bases, leaving 15 bases between them. Germline V gene lookup returns CDR1 MDHEN and CDR2 SYDVKM. CDR3 length: 14 amino acids. The V gene is TRBV28, the J gene TRBJ1-5; tentatively, D is TRBD1 (5 bases). The sequence derives from a woman between 50 and 59 years old in good health and CMV-seropositive. The sample comprised PBMCs. Written as DNA, the CDR3 is TGTGCCAGCACCTCCGGGACGGGGGATCAGCCCCAGCATTTT. Its translation: CASTSGTGDQPQHF.